This T cell receptor beta chain was found in a study of T cells in Graves' hyperthyroidism and ophthalmopathy. General study points: Blood held most thyroid clonotypes expanded above 0.001 frequency.

CDR3 length: 15 amino acids. CDR1 and CDR2 from the germline V gene are SGDLS and YYNGEE. V was pared by 0 bases and J by 3 bases, with 12 bases between. Amplified TCR beta CDR3 regions came from RNA transcripts. First-round RT-PCR targeting the TCR CDR3 was performed with the HTBI primer set. TCRdb independently ran MiXCR on the multiplex PCR reads; one entry per CDR3 protein. Seen here are around 240,000 distinct CDR3 sequences, around 17% observed once, and the top ten hold 28%. A note on this clonotype: Its specificity is unknown.

The clonotype comes from a woman aged 18-29 years with Graves' ophthalmopathy. The gene calls are TRBV9 and TRBJ1-1, with D unclear. Material for sequencing was blood. The CDR3 reads CASSVDGSLDTEAFF. For the CDR3, the DNA is TGTGCCAGCAGCGTAGACGGGTCATTGGACACTGAAGCTTTCTTT.